This TCR beta chain was documented in a study of blood T cell repertoires in COVID-19. Trimming removed 1 base from V and 1 base from J; junction bases left unmatched: 4. The CDR3 covers 17 residues. The germline CDR1 and CDR2 sequences are SGDLS and YYNGEE. Method: immunoSEQ multiplex PCR; TCRdb's copy keeps in-frame clones and lacks some. The sample includes more than 100,000 clones, approximately 87% of them seen just once. This sequence joins TRBV9 and TRBJ2-2; 10 bases fit TRBD2. Specimen: peripheral blood. The receptor comes from a man in his 70s with active COVID-19. The CDR3 coding sequence is TGTGCCAGCAGCGTAATGGTAGCGGGAGGGAACACCGGGGAGCTGTTTTTT. Its protein product is CASSVMVAGGNTGELFF.